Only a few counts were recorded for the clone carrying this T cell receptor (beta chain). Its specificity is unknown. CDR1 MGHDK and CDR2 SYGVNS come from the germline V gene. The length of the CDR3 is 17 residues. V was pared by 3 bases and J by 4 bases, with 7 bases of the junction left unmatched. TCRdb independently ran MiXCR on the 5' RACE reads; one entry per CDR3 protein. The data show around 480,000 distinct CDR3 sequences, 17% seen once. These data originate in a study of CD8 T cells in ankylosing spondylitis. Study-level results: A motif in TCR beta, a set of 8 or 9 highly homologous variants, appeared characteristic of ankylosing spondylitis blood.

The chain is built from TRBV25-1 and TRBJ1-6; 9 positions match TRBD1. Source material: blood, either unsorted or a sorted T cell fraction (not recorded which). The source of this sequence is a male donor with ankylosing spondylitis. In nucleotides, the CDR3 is TGTGCCAGCAGTGATCCCAGGGGGACAGGGTATAATTCACCCCTCCACTTT. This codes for CASSDPRGTGYNSPLHF.